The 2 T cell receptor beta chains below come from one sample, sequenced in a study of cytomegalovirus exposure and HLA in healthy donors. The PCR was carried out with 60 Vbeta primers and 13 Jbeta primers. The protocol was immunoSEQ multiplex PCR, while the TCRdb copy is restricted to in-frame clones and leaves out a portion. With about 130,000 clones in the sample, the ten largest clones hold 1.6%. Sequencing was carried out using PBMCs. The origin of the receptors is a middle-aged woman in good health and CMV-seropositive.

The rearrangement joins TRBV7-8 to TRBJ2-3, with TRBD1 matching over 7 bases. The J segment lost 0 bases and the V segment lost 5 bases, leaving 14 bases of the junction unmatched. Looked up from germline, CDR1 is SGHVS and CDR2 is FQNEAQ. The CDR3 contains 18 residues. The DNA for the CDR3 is TGTGCCAGCAGCCAAGGGACAGCCCGGGGTACTAGCACAGATACGCAGTATTTT. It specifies CASSQGTARGTSTDTQYF.

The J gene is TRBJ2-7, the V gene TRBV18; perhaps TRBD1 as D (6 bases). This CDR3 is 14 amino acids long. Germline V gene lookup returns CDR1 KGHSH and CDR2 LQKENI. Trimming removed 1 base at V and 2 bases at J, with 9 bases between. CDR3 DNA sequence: TGTGCCAGCTCACCACGGGGGCTGCCCTACGAGCAGTACTTC. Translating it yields CASSPRGLPYEQYF.